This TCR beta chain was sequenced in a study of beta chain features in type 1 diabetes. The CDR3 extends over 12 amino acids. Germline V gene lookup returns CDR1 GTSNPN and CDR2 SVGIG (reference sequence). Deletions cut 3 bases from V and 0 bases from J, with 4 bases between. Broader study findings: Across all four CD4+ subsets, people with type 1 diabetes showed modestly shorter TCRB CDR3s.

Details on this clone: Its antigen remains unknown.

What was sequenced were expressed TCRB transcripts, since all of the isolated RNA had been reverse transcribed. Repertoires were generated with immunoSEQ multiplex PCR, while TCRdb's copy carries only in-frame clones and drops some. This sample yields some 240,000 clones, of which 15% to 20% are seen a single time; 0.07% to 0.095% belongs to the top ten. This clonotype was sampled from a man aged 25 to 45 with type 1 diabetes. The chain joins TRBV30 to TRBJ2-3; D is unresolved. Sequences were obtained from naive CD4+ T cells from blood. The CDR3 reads CAWRHSTDTQYF. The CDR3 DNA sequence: TGTGCCTGGAGACACAGCACAGATACGCAGTATTTT.